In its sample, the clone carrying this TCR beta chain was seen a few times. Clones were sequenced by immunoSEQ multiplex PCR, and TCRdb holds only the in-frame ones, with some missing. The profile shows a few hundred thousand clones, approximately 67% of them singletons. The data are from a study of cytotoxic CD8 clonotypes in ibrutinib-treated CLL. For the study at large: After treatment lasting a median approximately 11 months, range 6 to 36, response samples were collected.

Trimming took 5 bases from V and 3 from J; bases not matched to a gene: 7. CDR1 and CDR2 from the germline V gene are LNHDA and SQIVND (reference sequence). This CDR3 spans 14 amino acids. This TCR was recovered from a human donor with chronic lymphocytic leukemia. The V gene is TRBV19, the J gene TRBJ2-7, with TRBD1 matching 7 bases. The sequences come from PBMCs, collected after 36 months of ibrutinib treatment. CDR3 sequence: CASSLRTGFYEQYF. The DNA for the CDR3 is TGTGCCAGTAGTCTCCGGACAGGATTCTACGAGCAGTACTTC.